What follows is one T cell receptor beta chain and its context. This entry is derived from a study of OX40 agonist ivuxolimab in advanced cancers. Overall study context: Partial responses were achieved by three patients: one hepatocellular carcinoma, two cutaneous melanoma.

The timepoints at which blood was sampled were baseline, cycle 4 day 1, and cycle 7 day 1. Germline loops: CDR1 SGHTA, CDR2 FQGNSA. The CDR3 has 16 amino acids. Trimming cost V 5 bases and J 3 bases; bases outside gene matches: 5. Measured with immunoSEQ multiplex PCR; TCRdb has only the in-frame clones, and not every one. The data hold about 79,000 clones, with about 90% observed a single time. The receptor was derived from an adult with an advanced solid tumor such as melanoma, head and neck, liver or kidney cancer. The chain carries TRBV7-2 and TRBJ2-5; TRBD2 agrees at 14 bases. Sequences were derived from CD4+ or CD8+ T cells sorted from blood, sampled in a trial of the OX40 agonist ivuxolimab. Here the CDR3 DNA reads TGTGCCAGCAGCCCCGGACTAGCGGGAGGTAAAGAGACCCAGTACTTC. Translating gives CASSPGLAGGKETQYF. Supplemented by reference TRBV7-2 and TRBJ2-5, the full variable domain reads GAGVSQSPSNKVTEKGKDVELRCDPISGHTALYWYRQSLGQGLEFLIYFQGNSAPDKSGLPSDRFSAERTGGSVSTLTIQRTQQEDSAVYLCASSPGLAGGKETQYFGPGTRLLVL.